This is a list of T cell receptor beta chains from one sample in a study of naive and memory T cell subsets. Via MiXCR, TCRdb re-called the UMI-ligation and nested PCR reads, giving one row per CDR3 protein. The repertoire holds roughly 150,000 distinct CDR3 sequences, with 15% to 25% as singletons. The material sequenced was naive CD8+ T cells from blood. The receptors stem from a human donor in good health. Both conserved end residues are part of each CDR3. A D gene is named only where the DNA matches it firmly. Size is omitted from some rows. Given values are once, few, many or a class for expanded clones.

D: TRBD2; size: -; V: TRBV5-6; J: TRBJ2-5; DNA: TGTGCCAGCGAACTTGGGCGGGCTAGCGGGAGGTGGCCAGAGACCCAGTACTTC; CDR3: CASELGRASGRWPETQYF
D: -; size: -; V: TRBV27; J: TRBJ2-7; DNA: TGTGCCAGCAGTTTAACCGGGGCGTTCTACGAGCAGTACTTC; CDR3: CASSLTGAFYEQYF
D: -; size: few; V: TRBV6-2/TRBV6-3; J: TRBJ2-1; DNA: TGTGCCAGCAGTTACTCGATAGTCCCCCTGCACAATGAGCAGTTCTTC; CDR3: CASSYSIVPLHNEQFF
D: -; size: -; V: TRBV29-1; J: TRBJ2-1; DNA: TGCAGCGTTGAAGATCTTCCGGGAGTCTCCTACAATGAGCAGTTCTTC; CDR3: CSVEDLPGVSYNEQFF
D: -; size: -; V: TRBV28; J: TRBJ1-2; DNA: TGTGCCAGCAGCCCCCACTGGGCCAACTATGGCTACACCTTC; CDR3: CASSPHWANYGYTF
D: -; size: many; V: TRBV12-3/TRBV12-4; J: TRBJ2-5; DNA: TGTGCCAGCAGTTTAACTGGGGACATACAGTACCAAGAGACCCAGTACTTC; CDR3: CASSLTGDIQYQETQYF
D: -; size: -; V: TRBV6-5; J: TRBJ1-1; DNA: TGTGCCAGCAGTCCCGTGGCTGGTTTGAACACTGAAGCTTTCTTT; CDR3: CASSPVAGLNTEAFF
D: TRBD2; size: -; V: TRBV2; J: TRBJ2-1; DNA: TGTGCCAGCACCGAATCACTAGCGATTAGCTCCTACAATGAGCAGTTCTTC; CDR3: CASTESLAISSYNEQFF
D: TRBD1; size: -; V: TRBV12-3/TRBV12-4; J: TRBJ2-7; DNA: TGTGCCAGCAGTTGGACAGGGAATACCTACGAGCAGTACTTC; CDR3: CASSWTGNTYEQYF
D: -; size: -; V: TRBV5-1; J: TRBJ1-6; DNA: TGCGCCAGCAGCGAAGGAAATTCACCCCTCCACTTT; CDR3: CASSEGNSPLHF
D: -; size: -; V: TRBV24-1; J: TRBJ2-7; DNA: TGTGCCACCAGTGATTTGCGGGGCTACGAGCAGTACTTC; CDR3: CATSDLRGYEQYF
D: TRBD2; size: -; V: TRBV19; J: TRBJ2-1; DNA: TGTGCCAGTAGGACGGAATTCAAGGGACTAGCGGCCCGCAATGAGCAGTTCTTC; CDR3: CASRTEFKGLAARNEQFF
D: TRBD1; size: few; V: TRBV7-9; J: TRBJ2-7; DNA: TGTGCCAGCAGCGAGGGACAGGGGGTCGACGAGCAGTACTTC; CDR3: CASSEGQGVDEQYF
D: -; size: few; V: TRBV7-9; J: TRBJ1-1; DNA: TGTGCCAGCAGCTCAAGCACTGAAGCTTTCTTT; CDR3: CASSSSTEAFF
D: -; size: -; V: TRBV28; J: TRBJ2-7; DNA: TGTGCCAGCAGCGACGGGTTCTCCTACGAGCAGTACTTC; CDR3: CASSDGFSYEQYF
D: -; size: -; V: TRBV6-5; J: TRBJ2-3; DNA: TGTGCCAGCAGTTACTCAAGCTACGCAGATACGCAGTATTTT; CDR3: CASSYSSYADTQYF
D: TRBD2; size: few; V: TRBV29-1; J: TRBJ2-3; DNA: TGCAGCGTTGAAGATCTGACTAGCGGCTACACAGATACGCAGTATTTT; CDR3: CSVEDLTSGYTDTQYF
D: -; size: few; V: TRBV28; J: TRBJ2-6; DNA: TGTGCCAGCAGCCTCAAATTCCCTGGGGCCAACGTCCTGACTTTC; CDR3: CASSLKFPGANVLTF
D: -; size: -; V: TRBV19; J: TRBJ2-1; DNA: TGTGCCAGTACCTATACTGGGAATGGCTACAATGAGCAGTTCTTC; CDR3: CASTYTGNGYNEQFF
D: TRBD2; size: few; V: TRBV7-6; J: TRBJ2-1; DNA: TGTGCCAGCAGCTTAGAGGGAGGGTTGGATGAGCAGTTCTTC; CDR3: CASSLEGGLDEQFF
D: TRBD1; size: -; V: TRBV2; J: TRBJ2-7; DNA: TGTGCCAGCAGTAACCCGGGACAGGGCTACGAGCAGTACTTC; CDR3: CASSNPGQGYEQYF
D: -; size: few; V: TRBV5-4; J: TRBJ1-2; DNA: TGTGCCAGCAGTCCGGACTTGGAGGACGGCTACACCTTC; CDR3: CASSPDLEDGYTF
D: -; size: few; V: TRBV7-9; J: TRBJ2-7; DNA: TGTGCCAGCAGCTCCGTGACAGCCTCCTACGAGCAGTACTTC; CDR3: CASSSVTASYEQYF
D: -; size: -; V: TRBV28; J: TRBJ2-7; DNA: TGTGCCAGCAGTTTATTTGCCGTCTCCTACGAGCAGTACTTC; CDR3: CASSLFAVSYEQYF
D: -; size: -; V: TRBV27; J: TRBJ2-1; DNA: TGTGCCAGCAGTTTATTTCCTCCGCATGAGCAGTTCTTC; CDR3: CASSLFPPHEQFF
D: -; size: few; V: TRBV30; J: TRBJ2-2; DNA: TGTGCCTGGGACTGGACAGGAGGGACCGGGGAGCTGTTTTTT; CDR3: CAWDWTGGTGELFF
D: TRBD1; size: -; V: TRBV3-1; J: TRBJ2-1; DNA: TGTGCCAGCAGCTTGTCGGACAGGGGGATCAATGAGCAGTTCTTC; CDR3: CASSLSDRGINEQFF
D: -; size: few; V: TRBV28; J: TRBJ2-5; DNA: TGTGCCAGCAGTTTATATGGGGAAGAGACCCAGTACTTC; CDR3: CASSLYGEETQYF
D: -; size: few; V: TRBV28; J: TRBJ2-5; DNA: TGTGCCAGCAGTTTAGCCCACAACAGGGTCGGGGAGACCCAGTACTTC; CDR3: CASSLAHNRVGETQYF
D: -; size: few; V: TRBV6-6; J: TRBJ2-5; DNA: TGTGCCAGCAGTTACGGCCCCTCTGGCAAAGAGACCCAGTACTTC; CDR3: CASSYGPSGKETQYF
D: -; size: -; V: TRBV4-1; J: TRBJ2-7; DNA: TGCGCCAGCAGCCTAGCGGAGGGATCACCTGAGCAGTACTTC; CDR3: CASSLAEGSPEQYF
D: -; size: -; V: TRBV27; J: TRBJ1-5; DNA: TGTGCCAGCAGTACCCGGAATAGCAATCAGCCCCAGCATTTT; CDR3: CASSTRNSNQPQHF
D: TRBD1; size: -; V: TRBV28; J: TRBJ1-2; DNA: TGTGCCAGCACCAACAGGGGTCACAACCTGAACTATGGCTACACCTTC; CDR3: CASTNRGHNLNYGYTF
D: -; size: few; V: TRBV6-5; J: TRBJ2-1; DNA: TGTGCCAGCAGTTACTTGGGGTCCCATTACAATGAGCAGTTCTTC; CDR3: CASSYLGSHYNEQFF
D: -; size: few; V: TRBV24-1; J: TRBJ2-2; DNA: TGTGCCACCAGTGTCGGGAGCAACACCGGGGAGCTGTTTTTT; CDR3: CATSVGSNTGELFF
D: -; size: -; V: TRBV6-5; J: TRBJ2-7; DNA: TGTGCCAGCAGTTGGACGGGGGACTCCTACGAGCAGTACTTC; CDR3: CASSWTGDSYEQYF
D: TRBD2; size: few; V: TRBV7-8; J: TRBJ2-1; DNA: TGTGCCAGCAGGTCGCTAGCGGGGTATGAGCAGTTCTTC; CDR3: CASRSLAGYEQFF
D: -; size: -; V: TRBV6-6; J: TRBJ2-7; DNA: TGTGCCAGCAGTTATTATCCCGGACTTAGCTACGAGCAGTACTTC; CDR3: CASSYYPGLSYEQYF
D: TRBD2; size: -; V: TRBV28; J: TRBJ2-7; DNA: TGTGCCAGCAGTTTGACTAGCGGAGCTTCCTACGAGCAGTACTTC; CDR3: CASSLTSGASYEQYF
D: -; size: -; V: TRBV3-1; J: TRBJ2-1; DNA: TGTGCCAGCAGCCCCCGCGTCGATGAGCAGTTCTTC; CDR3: CASSPRVDEQFF
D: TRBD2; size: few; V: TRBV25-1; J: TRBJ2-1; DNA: TGTGCCAGCAGCCTGACTAGCGGGGCCTACAATGAGCAGTTCTTC; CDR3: CASSLTSGAYNEQFF
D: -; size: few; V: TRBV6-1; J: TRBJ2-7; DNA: TGTGCCAGCAGTATATACGAGGACAGCTACGAGCAGTACTTC; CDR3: CASSIYEDSYEQYF
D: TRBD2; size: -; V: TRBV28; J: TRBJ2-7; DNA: TGTTCCTCTGAGGCCGGGACTAGCGCTTCCTACGAGCAGTACTTC; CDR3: CSSEAGTSASYEQYF
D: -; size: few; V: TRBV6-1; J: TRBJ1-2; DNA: TGTGCCAGCAGTGAATGGCTACAGGGATCCAGTGGCTACACCTTC; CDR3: CASSEWLQGSSGYTF
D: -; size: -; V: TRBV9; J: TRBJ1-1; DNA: TGTGCCAGCAGCGTCGTAGGAGAGAACACTGAAGCTTTCTTT; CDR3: CASSVVGENTEAFF
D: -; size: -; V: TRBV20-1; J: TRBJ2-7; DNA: TGCAGTGCTAGCGGGGATGTCTCCTACGAGCAGTACTTC; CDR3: CSASGDVSYEQYF
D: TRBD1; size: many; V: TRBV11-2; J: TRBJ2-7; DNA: TGTGCCAGCAGCTCACGGGACAGGGAGGGCTGGGAGCAGTACTTC; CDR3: CASSSRDREGWEQYF
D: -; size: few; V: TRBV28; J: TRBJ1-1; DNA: TGTGCCAGCAGTTACACAGGGAACACTGAAGCTTTCTTT; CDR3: CASSYTGNTEAFF
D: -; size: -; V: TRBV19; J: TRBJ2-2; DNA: TGTGCCAGTAGACAGGGCCTCAACACCGGGGAGCTGTTTTTT; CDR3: CASRQGLNTGELFF
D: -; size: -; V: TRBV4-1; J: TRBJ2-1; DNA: TGCGCCAGCAGCCCCACGGACGGAAAGGACGCCCCCTACAATGAGCAGTTCTTC; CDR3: CASSPTDGKDAPYNEQFF
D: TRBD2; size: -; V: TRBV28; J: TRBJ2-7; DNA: TGTGCCAGCAGTCCCACTAGAGCGGGAGGTTACTACGAGCAGTACTTC; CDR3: CASSPTRAGGYYEQYF
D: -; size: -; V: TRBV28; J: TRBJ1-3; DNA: TGTGCCAGCAGTCCAGGGCCCATCTCTGGAAACACCATATATTTT; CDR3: CASSPGPISGNTIYF
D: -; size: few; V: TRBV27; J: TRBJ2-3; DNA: TGTGCCAGCAGTTTTCTAGGAGGCACAGATACGCAGTATTTT; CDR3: CASSFLGGTDTQYF